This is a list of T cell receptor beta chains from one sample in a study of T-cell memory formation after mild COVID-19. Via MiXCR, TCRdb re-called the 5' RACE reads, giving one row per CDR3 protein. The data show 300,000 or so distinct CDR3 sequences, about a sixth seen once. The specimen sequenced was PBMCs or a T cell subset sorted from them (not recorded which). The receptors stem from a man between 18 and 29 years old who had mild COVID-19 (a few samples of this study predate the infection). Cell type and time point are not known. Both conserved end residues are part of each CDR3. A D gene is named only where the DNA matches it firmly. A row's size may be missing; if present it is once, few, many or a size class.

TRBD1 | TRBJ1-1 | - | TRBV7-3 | TGTGCCAGCAGCCAACCAGGGGGCATTGCTTTCTTT | CASSQPGGIAFF
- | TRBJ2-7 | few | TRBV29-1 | TGCAGCGTTGAAGCGGGAGCCAGGGGCCCCTACGAGCAGTACTTC | CSVEAGARGPYEQYF
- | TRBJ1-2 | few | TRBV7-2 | TGTGCCAGCAGCCCGGGACGCCACTATGGCTACACCTTC | CASSPGRHYGYTF
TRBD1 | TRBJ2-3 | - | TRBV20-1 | TGCAGTGCTTCAGTACCGGGACAGGATTATGATACGCAGTATTTT | CSASVPGQDYDTQYF
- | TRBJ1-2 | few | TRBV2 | TGTGCCAGCAGCGTGACATCGACTGGCTACACCTTC | CASSVTSTGYTF
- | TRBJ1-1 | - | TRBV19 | TGTGCCAGTAGTCCACGCCAGTCCAACACTGAAGCTTTCTTT | CASSPRQSNTEAFF
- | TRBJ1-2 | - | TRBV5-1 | TGCGCCAGCAGCTTGGCCCCCGGTAGCGTGGGCTACACCTTC | CASSLAPGSVGYTF
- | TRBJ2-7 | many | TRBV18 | TGTGCCAGCTCACCACCCTCTGGGCGAGGTTCCGAGCAGTACTTC | CASSPPSGRGSEQYF
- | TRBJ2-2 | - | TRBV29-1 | TGCAGCGGCCTGAGGGTGACCGGGGAGCTGTTTTTT | CSGLRVTGELFF
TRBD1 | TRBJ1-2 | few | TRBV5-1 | TGCGCCAGCAGCCAAAACGAGGGGGCAGGTGGCTACACCTTC | CASSQNEGAGGYTF
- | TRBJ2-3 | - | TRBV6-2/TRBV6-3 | TGTGCCAGCAGTTACCGCCTTGACACCCCCGTGGGGGATACGCAGTATTTT | CASSYRLDTPVGDTQYF
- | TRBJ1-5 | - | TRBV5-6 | TGTGCCAGCAGCTTCAGGATTAGCAATCAGCCCCAGCATTTT | CASSFRISNQPQHF
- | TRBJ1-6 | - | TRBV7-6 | TGTGCCAGCAGCTTAAAGCCGGGGGCTGGTTCACCCCTCCACTTT | CASSLKPGAGSPLHF
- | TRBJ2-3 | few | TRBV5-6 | TGTGCCAGCAGCTTGCTTCCGGCAGATACGCAGTATTTT | CASSLLPADTQYF
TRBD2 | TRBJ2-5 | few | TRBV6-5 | TGTGCCAGCAGTTACTCGTTTTCGGGGGGTCAAGAGACCCAGTACTTC | CASSYSFSGGQETQYF
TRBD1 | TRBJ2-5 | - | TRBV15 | TGTGCCACCAGCAGAGGGTCAGGGGGCCAGGAGACCCAGTACTTC | CATSRGSGGQETQYF
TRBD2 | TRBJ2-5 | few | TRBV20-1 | TGCAGTGCTAGACGACTAGCGGGGGGCGGAGAGACCCAGTACTTC | CSARRLAGGGETQYF
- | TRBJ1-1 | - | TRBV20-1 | TGCAGTGCTAGAGATGGGGGGGCCGACACTGAAGCTTTCTTT | CSARDGGADTEAFF
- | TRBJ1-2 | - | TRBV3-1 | TGTGCCAGCAGCAGGGGTAGGCCCTATGACTACACCTTC | CASSRGRPYDYTF
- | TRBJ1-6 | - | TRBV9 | TGTGCCAGCAGCGTAGGACCCCCAGGGGTTAATTCACCCCTCCACTTT | CASSVGPPGVNSPLHF
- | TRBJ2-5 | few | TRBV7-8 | TGTGCCAGCAGCCTCAGGGACACAAAGACCCAGTACTTC | CASSLRDTKTQYF
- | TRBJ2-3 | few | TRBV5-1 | TGCGCCAGCAGCCTCGGGACGGTGAGAGATACGCAGTATTTT | CASSLGTVRDTQYF
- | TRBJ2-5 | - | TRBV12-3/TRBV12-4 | TGTGCCAGCAGGCGTGGGCTTCAAGAGACCCAGTACTTC | CASRRGLQETQYF
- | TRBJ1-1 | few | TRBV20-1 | TGCAGTGCTCCCCCGACAGGCCTGAACACTGAAGCTTTCTTT | CSAPPTGLNTEAFF
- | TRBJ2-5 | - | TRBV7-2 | TGTGCCAGCAGCTCCTCGACTTTCGGAGAGACCCAGTACTTC | CASSSSTFGETQYF
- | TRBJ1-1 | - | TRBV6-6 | TGTGCCAGCAGTCTTCTTCGAGACACTGAAGCTTTCTTT | CASSLLRDTEAFF
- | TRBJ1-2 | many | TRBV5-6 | TGTGCCAGCAGCTTCTGGTGGGGGACCTATGGCTACACCTTC | CASSFWWGTYGYTF
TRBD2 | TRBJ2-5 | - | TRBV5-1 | TGCGCCAGCAGCCCGGGGGGGCTAGCGGGAGTCTACCAAGAGACCCAGTACTTC | CASSPGGLAGVYQETQYF
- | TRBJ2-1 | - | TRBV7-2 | TGTGCCAGCAGCCCCCGTGTGGGGGACAATGAGCAGTTCTTC | CASSPRVGDNEQFF
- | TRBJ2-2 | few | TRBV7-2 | TGTGCCAGCAGCTCCCGGGGAGGGGGCCCCGGGGAGCTGTTTTTT | CASSSRGGGPGELFF
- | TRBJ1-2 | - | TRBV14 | TGTGCCAGCAGCCAAGATCAAGTCTATGGCTACACCTTC | CASSQDQVYGYTF
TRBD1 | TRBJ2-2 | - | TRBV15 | TGTGCCACCAGCAGACAGGACAGGAAGGGCGGGGAGCTGTTTTTT | CATSRQDRKGGELFF
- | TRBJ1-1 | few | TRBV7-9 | TGTGCCAGCCGCCCCGAGGCAGCCCCTCTCGGGCGAGCTTTCTTT | CASRPEAAPLGRAFF
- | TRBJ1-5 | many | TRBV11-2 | TGTGCCAGCAGCTTAGATCGGGTTCAGCCCCAGCATTTT | CASSLDRVQPQHF
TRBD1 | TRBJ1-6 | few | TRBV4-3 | TGCGCCAGCAGCCAAGTTTCAGGGGGTAATTCACCCCTCCACTTT | CASSQVSGGNSPLHF
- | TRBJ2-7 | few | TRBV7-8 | TGTGCCAGCAGCGGACCTGATTACGAGCAGTACTTC | CASSGPDYEQYF
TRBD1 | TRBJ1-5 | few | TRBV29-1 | TGCAGCGTCGGGACAGGGAGGTCTCAGCCCCAGCATTTT | CSVGTGRSQPQHF
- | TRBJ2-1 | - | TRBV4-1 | TGCGCCAGCAGACCCTTGAGGGTGAACAATGAGCAGTTCTTC | CASRPLRVNNEQFF
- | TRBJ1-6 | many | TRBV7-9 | TGTGCCAGCAGCTTCGGTCCCCCAGGCCCCCTCCACTTT | CASSFGPPGPLHF
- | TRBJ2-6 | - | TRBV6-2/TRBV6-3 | TGTGCCACGCTTGGCACAGGCGGGGCCAACGTCCTGACTTTC | CATLGTGGANVLTF
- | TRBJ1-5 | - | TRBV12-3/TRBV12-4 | TGTGCCAGTTCTCCAGGGGAAAATCAGCCCCAGCATTTT | CASSPGENQPQHF
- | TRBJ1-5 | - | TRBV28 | TGTGCCAGCAGTTTCCCCCCCGGTAGCAATCAGCCCCAGCATTTT | CASSFPPGSNQPQHF
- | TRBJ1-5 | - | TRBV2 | TGTGCCAGCAGTCCCGGGTCCGAGAGAGGTAGCAATCAGCCCCAGCATTTT | CASSPGSERGSNQPQHF
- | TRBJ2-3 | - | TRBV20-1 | TGCAGTGCCCAAGAGAGCGCAGATACGCAGTATTTT | CSAQESADTQYF
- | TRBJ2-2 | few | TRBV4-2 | TGTGCCAGCAGCCAAGAGCGCGGCACCCACACCTCGAACACCGGGGAGCTGTTTTTT | CASSQERGTHTSNTGELFF
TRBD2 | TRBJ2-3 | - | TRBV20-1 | TGCAGTGCAACACGTCCGGGACTAGCGGGCCACACAGATACGCAGTATTTT | CSATRPGLAGHTDTQYF
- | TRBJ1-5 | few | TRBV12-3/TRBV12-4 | TGTGCCAGCAGCCACACAGGTGGCAATCAGCCCCAGCATTTT | CASSHTGGNQPQHF
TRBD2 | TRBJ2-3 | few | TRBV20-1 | TGCAGTGCCATCCCGGGGGGGCGGACGGATACGCAGTATTTT | CSAIPGGRTDTQYF
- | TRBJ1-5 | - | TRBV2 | TGTGCCAGCAGTGAAGAAGGGAATCAGCCCCAGCATTTT | CASSEEGNQPQHF
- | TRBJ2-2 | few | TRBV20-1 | TGCAGGGAAGAAATGACGAGGGGAACCGGGGAGCTGTTTTTT | CREEMTRGTGELFF
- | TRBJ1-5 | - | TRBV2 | TGTGCCAGCAGTGAATCGGAGACAGGCCGAGTACAGCCCCAGCATTTT | CASSESETGRVQPQHF
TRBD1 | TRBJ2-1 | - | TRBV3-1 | TGTGCCAGCGAGGGGGCTAACAATGAGCAGTTCTTC | CASEGANNEQFF
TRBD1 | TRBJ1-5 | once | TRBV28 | TGTGCCAGCAGTATCGACAGGGGTTTTCAGCCCCAGCATTTT | CASSIDRGFQPQHF
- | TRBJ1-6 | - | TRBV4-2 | TGTGCCAGCAGCCCCGCAGATCAGGGGTTTAATTCACCCCTCCACTTT | CASSPADQGFNSPLHF
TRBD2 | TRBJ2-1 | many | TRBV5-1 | TGCGCCAGCAGCTCGGCCAGGACTAGCGGGACCTACAATGAGCAGTTCTTC | CASSSARTSGTYNEQFF